These T cell receptor beta chains were read from a single sample in a study of blood T cell repertoires in COVID-19. Assay used: immunoSEQ multiplex PCR; TCRdb lists only in-frame clones, some missing. Of 100,000 or so clones in the sample, 84% were seen once. The sample consisted of peripheral blood. The receptors originated from a woman between 55 and 75 years old with acute or convalescent COVID-19. Both conserved end residues are part of each CDR3. D genes are given only for firm matches. Some rows have no size entry. The others give once, few or many, or a class for an expanded clone.

CDR3nt: TGTGCCAGCAGTCCGGGACAGGGGGCGCCCGGAAACACCATATATTTT; CDR3aa: CASSPGQGAPGNTIYF; d_gene: TRBD1; v_gene: TRBV27; abundance: NA; j_gene: TRBJ1-3
CDR3nt: TGTGCCAGCAGCTTCCCAGGGTACACTGAAGCTTTCTTT; CDR3aa: CASSFPGYTEAFF; d_gene: NA; v_gene: TRBV11-3; abundance: NA; j_gene: TRBJ1-1
CDR3nt: TGTGCCAGCAGCTTAGATCCGCGCTCGATCCCTGGAAACACCATATATTTT; CDR3aa: CASSLDPRSIPGNTIYF; d_gene: NA; v_gene: TRBV7-2; abundance: NA; j_gene: TRBJ1-3
CDR3nt: TGCGCCAGCAGCCAAGATCCCCCGGGACAGGGGGTTTACGAGCAGTACTTC; CDR3aa: CASSQDPPGQGVYEQYF; d_gene: TRBD1; v_gene: TRBV4-3; abundance: NA; j_gene: TRBJ2-7
CDR3nt: TGTGCCAGTAGTATTATGCGGGCTGGGAATATGAACACTGAAGCTTTCTTT; CDR3aa: CASSIMRAGNMNTEAFF; d_gene: NA; v_gene: TRBV19; abundance: few; j_gene: TRBJ1-1
CDR3nt: TGTGCCGGGAATATACAGGGGAACTATGGCTACACCTTC; CDR3aa: CAGNIQGNYGYTF; d_gene: TRBD1; v_gene: TRBV30; abundance: NA; j_gene: TRBJ1-2
CDR3nt: TGCGCCAGCAGCTCGACAGGTAGCCAAGAGACCCAGTACTTC; CDR3aa: CASSSTGSQETQYF; d_gene: NA; v_gene: TRBV5-1; abundance: once; j_gene: TRBJ2-5
CDR3nt: TGTGCCAGCGACAGGGATCGCGGTCAGCCCCAGCATTTT; CDR3aa: CASDRDRGQPQHF; d_gene: TRBD1; v_gene: TRBV5-8; abundance: once; j_gene: TRBJ1-5
CDR3nt: TGCGCCAGCAGCCAAGAACACAGGGGGCGGGAGACCCAGTACTTC; CDR3aa: CASSQEHRGRETQYF; d_gene: TRBD1; v_gene: TRBV4-1; abundance: once; j_gene: TRBJ2-5
CDR3nt: TGTGCCAGCAGTTTATACCCGACAGGGCCGAACACCGGGGAGCTGTTTTTT; CDR3aa: CASSLYPTGPNTGELFF; d_gene: TRBD1; v_gene: TRBV28; abundance: NA; j_gene: TRBJ2-2
CDR3nt: TGTGCCAGCAGTTCAACCCGCGTCTATGGCTACACCTTC; CDR3aa: CASSSTRVYGYTF; d_gene: NA; v_gene: TRBV28; abundance: once; j_gene: TRBJ1-2
CDR3nt: TGCGCCAGCAGACCGGGACAGGGGGTTATCTACGAGCAGTACTTC; CDR3aa: CASRPGQGVIYEQYF; d_gene: TRBD1; v_gene: TRBV10-2; abundance: NA; j_gene: TRBJ2-7
CDR3nt: TGTGCCAGTAGCCCCAGGCCAACTAATGAAAAACTGTTTTTT; CDR3aa: CASSPRPTNEKLFF; d_gene: NA; v_gene: TRBV19; abundance: NA; j_gene: TRBJ1-4
CDR3nt: TGCAGTGCTAGTCGGGTTACAGGGAACTATGGCTACACCTTC; CDR3aa: CSASRVTGNYGYTF; d_gene: NA; v_gene: TRBV20-1; abundance: NA; j_gene: TRBJ1-2
CDR3nt: TGTGCCAGCAGCCGGACAGGGGGCCTGAGCTCCTACGAGCAGTACTTC; CDR3aa: CASSRTGGLSSYEQYF; d_gene: TRBD1; v_gene: TRBV7-2; abundance: NA; j_gene: TRBJ2-7
CDR3nt: TGCGCCAGCAGCGTGGGGGACGGGAGTTCATATGAAAAACTGTTTTTT; CDR3aa: CASSVGDGSSYEKLFF; d_gene: NA; v_gene: TRBV5-1; abundance: NA; j_gene: TRBJ1-4
CDR3nt: TGTGCCACCAGTGACTTCGGGACAGGGGACACCGGGGAGCTGTTTTTT; CDR3aa: CATSDFGTGDTGELFF; d_gene: TRBD1; v_gene: TRBV24-1; abundance: NA; j_gene: TRBJ2-2
CDR3nt: TGTGCCAGCAGTTATGAAGGGGCCTATAATTCACCCCTCCACTTT; CDR3aa: CASSYEGAYNSPLHF; d_gene: NA; v_gene: TRBV6-5; abundance: few; j_gene: TRBJ1-6
CDR3nt: TGTGCCAGCTCACTCGGACAGCTACAAGAGACCCAGTACTTC; CDR3aa: CASSLGQLQETQYF; d_gene: NA; v_gene: TRBV18; abundance: NA; j_gene: TRBJ2-5
CDR3nt: TGTGCCAGCAGCTCAGGGACAACCGCGAACACCGGGGAGCTGTTTTTT; CDR3aa: CASSSGTTANTGELFF; d_gene: NA; v_gene: TRBV9; abundance: NA; j_gene: TRBJ2-2
CDR3nt: TGTGCCAGCAGCTCGGCCGCTCGCGGAAACTATGGCTACACCTTC; CDR3aa: CASSSAARGNYGYTF; d_gene: NA; v_gene: TRBV7-9; abundance: NA; j_gene: TRBJ1-2
CDR3nt: TGTGCCACCAGTGATCCGACGATCACAGGGGCGGACAATGAGCAGTTCTTC; CDR3aa: CATSDPTITGADNEQFF; d_gene: TRBD1; v_gene: TRBV24-1; abundance: NA; j_gene: TRBJ2-1
CDR3nt: TGTGCCAGCAGCCAAGAAACGGGACAGGGGCCCACTCGGTACTTC; CDR3aa: CASSQETGQGPTRYF; d_gene: TRBD1; v_gene: TRBV3-1/TRBV3-2; abundance: NA; j_gene: TRBJ2-5
CDR3nt: TGTGCCAGCAGCTTAACAGCGGGGAGGGGCAGGGGAGCTTTCTTT; CDR3aa: CASSLTAGRGRGAFF; d_gene: NA; v_gene: TRBV7-3; abundance: NA; j_gene: TRBJ1-1
CDR3nt: TGTGCCATCAGTCCTAACACCGGGGAGCTGTTTTTT; CDR3aa: CAISPNTGELFF; d_gene: NA; v_gene: TRBV10-3; abundance: NA; j_gene: TRBJ2-2
CDR3nt: TGCGCCAGCCGGGGTCAGCCACTAGCGACCCAAGAGACCCAGTACTTC; CDR3aa: CASRGQPLATQETQYF; d_gene: TRBD2; v_gene: TRBV5-1; abundance: NA; j_gene: TRBJ2-5
CDR3nt: TGTGCCAGTGGAGGGCGGGGGGCGAACACCGGGGAGCTGTTTTTT; CDR3aa: CASGGRGANTGELFF; d_gene: TRBD2; v_gene: TRBV19; abundance: NA; j_gene: TRBJ2-2
CDR3nt: TGCGCCAGCAGCAGGGCGGGGAGCAATCAGCCCCAGCATTTT; CDR3aa: CASSRAGSNQPQHF; d_gene: NA; v_gene: TRBV4-1; abundance: NA; j_gene: TRBJ1-5
CDR3nt: TGTGCCACCGGGACAGGGGGGGCTCCTTACGAGCAGTACTTC; CDR3aa: CATGTGGAPYEQYF; d_gene: TRBD1; v_gene: TRBV19; abundance: NA; j_gene: TRBJ2-7
CDR3nt: TGTGCCAGCAGCTCCTTACTAGCGGGGCACACAGATACGCAGTATTTT; CDR3aa: CASSSLLAGHTDTQYF; d_gene: TRBD2; v_gene: TRBV7-2; abundance: NA; j_gene: TRBJ2-3
CDR3nt: TGCGCCAGCAGCTTGAATATAGGAGGGGGCGTTGGGACTGAAGCTTTCTTT; CDR3aa: CASSLNIGGGVGTEAFF; d_gene: TRBD1; v_gene: TRBV5-1; abundance: NA; j_gene: TRBJ1-1
CDR3nt: TGTGCCAGCAGCCCCTTCGCCGGGGAGCTGTTTTTT; CDR3aa: CASSPFAGELFF; d_gene: NA; v_gene: TRBV7-2; abundance: few; j_gene: TRBJ2-2
CDR3nt: TGTGCCAGCAGCGAAAGGGAAGAGGGCAATGAGCAGTTCTTC; CDR3aa: CASSEREEGNEQFF; d_gene: NA; v_gene: TRBV7-3; abundance: NA; j_gene: TRBJ2-1
CDR3nt: TGTGCCAGCAGCCTAAGGCCCGGAAACACCATATATTTT; CDR3aa: CASSLRPGNTIYF; d_gene: NA; v_gene: TRBV7-3; abundance: NA; j_gene: TRBJ1-3
CDR3nt: TGTGCCAGCAGCGTAGGTGACAGGGGGGCCTACGAGCAGTACTTC; CDR3aa: CASSVGDRGAYEQYF; d_gene: TRBD1; v_gene: TRBV9; abundance: NA; j_gene: TRBJ2-7
CDR3nt: TGTGCCACCAGCGGGGGGGCGAGCAATCAGCCCCAGCATTTT; CDR3aa: CATSGGASNQPQHF; d_gene: NA; v_gene: TRBV15; abundance: NA; j_gene: TRBJ1-5
CDR3nt: TGTGCCAGCAGTTCTACCGGGGGGGCGGACATTCAGTACTTC; CDR3aa: CASSSTGGADIQYF; d_gene: TRBD2; v_gene: TRBV28; abundance: NA; j_gene: TRBJ2-4
CDR3nt: TGTGCCAGCTCGACAGGGCTGTACACTGAAGCTTTCTTT; CDR3aa: CASSTGLYTEAFF; d_gene: TRBD1; v_gene: TRBV19; abundance: few; j_gene: TRBJ1-1
CDR3nt: TGTGCCAGCAGCCAAGGGCAGTTGCATTCACCCCTCCACTTT; CDR3aa: CASSQGQLHSPLHF; d_gene: NA; v_gene: TRBV3-1/TRBV3-2; abundance: NA; j_gene: TRBJ1-6
CDR3nt: TGTGCCAGCAGCCCGGACAGGAGGTCCGAAAAACTGTTTTTT; CDR3aa: CASSPDRRSEKLFF; d_gene: TRBD1; v_gene: TRBV7-2; abundance: NA; j_gene: TRBJ1-4
CDR3nt: TGCAGAGACCTATTTTGTAAGGACAGTTTATTAGGGACTAACTATGGCTACACCTTC; CDR3aa: CRDLFCKDSLLGTNYGYTF; d_gene: NA; v_gene: TRBV29-1; abundance: NA; j_gene: TRBJ1-2
CDR3nt: TGCGCCAGCAGAAAAGGGACAGGGACTCAGCCCCAGCATTTT; CDR3aa: CASRKGTGTQPQHF; d_gene: TRBD1; v_gene: TRBV4-1; abundance: NA; j_gene: TRBJ1-5
CDR3nt: TGTGCCAGTAGTACCCAGGACAGAGAAAGCTATGGCTACACCTTC; CDR3aa: CASSTQDRESYGYTF; d_gene: NA; v_gene: TRBV19; abundance: NA; j_gene: TRBJ1-2
CDR3nt: TGCGCCAGCAGCCAAGACAGGACAGAAACTAACTATGGCTACACCTTC; CDR3aa: CASSQDRTETNYGYTF; d_gene: NA; v_gene: TRBV4-1; abundance: NA; j_gene: TRBJ1-2
CDR3nt: TGCAGCGTTACGACAGGGGGAGGGCAGCCCCAGCATTTT; CDR3aa: CSVTTGGGQPQHF; d_gene: TRBD1; v_gene: TRBV29-1; abundance: few; j_gene: TRBJ1-5
CDR3nt: TGTGCCAGCAGCTTGGGGCCACCCCGGGGGACTGAAGCTTTCTTT; CDR3aa: CASSLGPPRGTEAFF; d_gene: NA; v_gene: TRBV5-5; abundance: few; j_gene: TRBJ1-1
CDR3nt: TGTGCCAGCAGTTATGAAACAGGGCGCGAGCAGTACTTC; CDR3aa: CASSYETGREQYF; d_gene: NA; v_gene: TRBV2; abundance: NA; j_gene: TRBJ2-7
CDR3nt: TGTGCCAGCAGTTTAACTTCATACGAAAAACTGTTTTTT; CDR3aa: CASSLTSYEKLFF; d_gene: NA; v_gene: TRBV12-3/TRBV12-4; abundance: NA; j_gene: TRBJ1-4
CDR3nt: TGTGCCAGCAGCTTGGTTATCTCCAGAATAATCACTGAAGCTTTCTTT; CDR3aa: CASSLVISRIITEAFF; d_gene: NA; v_gene: TRBV5-6; abundance: NA; j_gene: TRBJ1-1
CDR3nt: TGTGCCAGCAGTTTAGTGTCGGGACACTCCTATGGCTACACCTTC; CDR3aa: CASSLVSGHSYGYTF; d_gene: NA; v_gene: TRBV27; abundance: NA; j_gene: TRBJ1-2
CDR3nt: TGTGCCACCAGTGATTTGCACGGGAGAGAAAAACAGCCCCAGCATTTT; CDR3aa: CATSDLHGREKQPQHF; d_gene: NA; v_gene: TRBV24-1; abundance: NA; j_gene: TRBJ1-5
CDR3nt: TGTGCCAGCAGCGAATATAGACAGGGGACGACTGAAGCTTTCTTT; CDR3aa: CASSEYRQGTTEAFF; d_gene: TRBD1; v_gene: TRBV5-8; abundance: NA; j_gene: TRBJ1-1
CDR3nt: TGCGCCAGCAGCCAAGCTCCCCAGGGGGTTGCAACTAATGAAAAACTGTTTTTT; CDR3aa: CASSQAPQGVATNEKLFF; d_gene: TRBD1; v_gene: TRBV4-3; abundance: NA; j_gene: TRBJ1-4